Following are 18 T cell receptor beta chains from one sample sequenced in a study of control samples from healthy donors and cancer patients. Method: immunoSEQ multiplex PCR; TCRdb's copy keeps in-frame clones and lacks some. The data contain about 220,000 clones, about 93% of them seen just once; the ten biggest clones take up 1.5%. Sequencing input: blood. These TCRs come from a man aged 50-59 years in good health.

The chain joins TRBV30 to TRBJ2-2; 9 bases fit TRBD1. Germline V gene data show CDR1 as GTSNPN and CDR2 as SVGIG (reference sequence). V shed 4 bases, J shed 6 bases, and the junction held 3 bases outside the gene matches. This CDR3 has 13 amino acids. The CDR3 DNA follows: TGTGCCTGGAAACAGGGGGCGTCCGGGGAGCTGTTTTTT. Encoded protein: CAWKQGASGELFF.

The J gene is TRBJ1-2, the V gene TRBV7-9; D gene unclear. V lost 4 bases to trimming and J lost 8 bases, with 11 bases between them. CDR1 is SEHNR, CDR2 FQNEAQ, per germline (reference sequence). The CDR3 is 12 amino acids. The CDR3 region has the DNA TGTGCCAGCAGCTCAGAGACCGGCGGCTACACCTTC. Residues: CASSSETGGYTF.

This chain joins TRBV11-2 and TRBJ1-1; tentative D call: TRBD1 (5 bases). Trimming stripped 0 bases from V and 6 bases from J, with 11 bases between. The CDR3 consists of 14 residues. CDR1 is SGHAT and CDR2 is FQNNGV in the germline V gene. CDR3 sequence (DNA): TGTGCCAGCAGCTTAGAAGTTGCGGGGGCTGAAGCTTTCTTT. This sequence encodes CASSLEVAGAEAFF.

The chain is built from TRBV5-1 and TRBJ1-1, with D perhaps TRBD1 (6 bases). This CDR3 comprises 15 residues. Per the germline V gene, CDR1 is SGHRS and CDR2 is YFSETQ. V was clipped by 2 bases and J by 4 bases, with 15 bases between them. DNA of the CDR3: TGCGCCAGCAGCTTTACAGGGCCCCCTAGCACTGAAGCTTTCTTT. Translated, it gives CASSFTGPPSTEAFF.

This clone occurred once. This chain connects TRBV9 to TRBJ1-3; no definite D call. Per the germline V gene, CDR1 is SGDLS and CDR2 is YYNGEE. This CDR3 has 16 residues. The germline V and J ends were trimmed by 4 bases and 2 bases, with 16 bases remaining between them. CDR3 in amino acids: CASSRGSASPGNTIYF. CDR3 bases: TGTGCCAGCAGCCGTGGCTCAGCCAGCCCTGGAAACACCATATATTTT.

This clone was detected once. The rearrangement uses TRBV6-2 or TRBV6-3 and TRBJ1-5; no definite D call. Trimming left V 2 bases short and J 2 bases short, with 10 bases between. Germline assignment: CDR1 MNHEY and CDR2 SVGEGT. This CDR3 has 15 residues. CDR3 DNA: TGTGCCAGCAGTTACCTGGGGAGTGGCAATCAGCCCCAGCATTTT. It codes for CASSYLGSGNQPQHF.

The V gene is TRBV5-6, the J gene TRBJ2-7; D remains unclear. V lost 1 base and J lost 4, with 6 bases in between. The length of the CDR3 is 12 residues. CDR1 is SGHDT, CDR2 YYEEEE, per germline. DNA for the CDR3: TGTGCCAGCAGCTTGAGCCAGTACGAGCAGTACTTC. It specifies CASSLSQYEQYF.

The chain employs TRBV5-5 and TRBJ1-1, with 9 bases identical to TRBD1. J lost 5 bases, V lost 4 bases, and 9 bases had no gene match. The germline V gene has CDR1 SGHKS and CDR2 YYEKEE (reference sequence). There are 15 residues in the CDR3. CDR3 bases: TGTGCCAGCAGCCGTACAGGGGGCGCAAAAACTGAAGCTTTCTTT. It is translated as CASSRTGGAKTEAFF. Complete variable domain (other parts from reference TRBV5-5 and TRBJ1-1): DAGVTQSPTHLIKTRGQQVTLRCSPISGHKSVSWYQQVLGQGPQFIFQYYEKEERGRGNFPDRFSARQFPNYSSELNVNALLLGDSALYLCASSRTGGAKTEAFFGQGTRLTVV.

The chain recombines TRBV7-2 with TRBJ2-6; D is unresolved. The germline V gene has CDR1 SGHTA and CDR2 FQGNSA. The ends were cut back, 5 bases at V and 2 bases at J, with 13 bases in the middle. The CDR3 runs 16 residues. As DNA, the CDR3 is TGTGCCAGCAGCCCAGGTCGGAGCGCTGGGGCCAACGTCCTGACTTTC. Amino acids: CASSPGRSAGANVLTF.

The rearrangement links TRBV15 to TRBJ1-2; unclear D gene. Germline CDR1 and CDR2: LNHNV and YYDKDF (reference sequence). Trimming removed 2 bases from V and 4 bases from J, with 11 bases in between. This CDR3 contains 14 residues. Here the CDR3 reads CATSRRLTVYGYTF. CDR3 in DNA: TGTGCCACCAGCAGAAGATTAACAGTCTATGGCTACACCTTC.

The chain is built from TRBV27 and TRBJ2-7; tentative D call: TRBD1 (5 bases). The ends were cut back, 1 base at V and 5 bases at J, with 12 bases in the middle. In germline, CDR1 is MNHEY, CDR2 SMNVEV (reference sequence). The CDR3 extends over 14 amino acids. The CDR3 coding sequence is TGTGCCAGCAGTTTATTTTCAGGGAACCACGAGCAGTACTTC. This gives the protein CASSLFSGNHEQYF.

The chain has TRBV5-4 and TRBJ1-3; D unclear. This CDR3 has 16 amino acids. CDR1 is SGHNT, CDR2 YYREEE, per germline (reference sequence). V lost 1 base to trimming and J lost 0 bases, with 11 bases between them. The CDR3: CASSLRPGYSGNTIYF. DNA for the CDR3: TGTGCCAGCAGCTTGCGCCCGGGATACTCTGGAAACACCATATATTTT.

V and J are TRBV5-4 and TRBJ1-2, with D tentatively TRBD1 (5 bases). Trimming left V 0 bases short and J 6 bases short, with 9 bases between. Germline V gene lookup returns CDR1 SGHNT and CDR2 YYREEE (reference sequence). The CDR3 has 13 amino acids. The CDR3, as DNA: TGTGCCAGCAGCTTGGGACCGGGGCATGGCTACACCTTC. Its protein is CASSLGPGHGYTF.

The chain uses TRBV11-2 and TRBJ1-1, with no clear D. The germline CDR1 and CDR2 sequences are SGHAT and FQNNGV. Trimming cost V 5 bases and J 1 base, with 11 bases left between them. This CDR3 region has 14 residues. In DNA, the CDR3 is TGTGCCAGCAGCCTACAAGTGTGGAACACTGAAGCTTTCTTT. Its protein product is CASSLQVWNTEAFF.

This clone showed up just a few times. The chain combines TRBV6-5 with TRBJ1-1; TRBD1 agrees at 7 bases. The junction had 5 bases not matched to a gene; V was cut back by 6 bases and J by 1 base. This CDR3 comprises 14 residues. From germline, CDR1 is MNHEY and CDR2 SVGAGI. The DNA for the CDR3 is TGTGCCAGCAGACCGGGACAGACGAACACTGAAGCTTTCTTT. Amino acid sequence: CASRPGQTNTEAFF.

The gene calls are TRBV6-6 and TRBJ1-2, with D unresolved. The CDR3 contains 13 residues. V was cut by 3 bases and J by 2 bases, with 7 bases left in between. Germline assignment: CDR1 MNHNY and CDR2 SVGAGI (reference sequence). CDR3: CASSYSTNYGYTF. Written as DNA, the CDR3 is TGTGCCAGCAGTTATAGTACGAACTATGGCTACACCTTC.

The J gene is TRBJ1-4, the V gene TRBV30; D is unclear. The CDR3 extends over 13 amino acids. The V end lost 5 bases, the J end lost 8 bases, and 15 bases lay between the germline ends. The germline V gene encodes CDR1 GTSNPN and CDR2 SVGIG (reference sequence). CDR3 nucleotides: TGTGCCTGGGGCTTACTGGGATCAGAAAAACTGTTTTTT. This codes for CAWGLLGSEKLFF. The complete variable domain, with remaining parts taken from reference TRBV30 and TRBJ1-4, reads SQTIHQWPATLVQPVGSPLSLECTVEGTSNPNLYWYRQAAGRGLQLLFYSVGIGQISSEVPQNLSASRPQDRQFILSSKKLLLSDSGFYLCAWGLLGSEKLFFGSGTQLSVL.

The chain is built from TRBV19 and TRBJ1-4; TRBD1 is a possible D gene (5 bases). Germline V gives CDR1 LNHDA, CDR2 SQIVND (reference sequence). The CDR3 totals 14 residues. Trimming took 7 bases from V and 2 from J, leaving 11 bases between them. The CDR3 DNA follows: TGTGCCAGTACCAGGGATTCGACTAATGAAAAACTGTTTTTT. As protein: CASTRDSTNEKLFF.